Presented here are 25 T cell receptor beta chains from one specimen sequenced in a study of glioma-infiltrating T cells. The iRepertoire nested amplicon-rescue multiplex PCR amplified TCR alpha and beta CDR3s from RNA. A single record per CDR3 protein comes from TCRdb applying MiXCR to the multiplex PCR reads. The sample has 170,000 or so distinct CDR3 sequences; under 55% are singletons. Sequencing was carried out using glioma tissue, nonneoplastic brain tissue, or PBMCs (not recorded which). All receptors derive from a human donor with low-grade glioma or glioblastoma, undergoing nonglioma brain surgery, or in good health (not recorded which).

This clonotype has just a few counts. This chain joins TRBV19 and TRBJ2-1; D might be TRBD1 (6 bases). The germline gives CDR1 LNHDA, CDR2 SQIVND (reference sequence). This CDR3 spans 14 amino acids. Trimming removed 8 bases at V and 3 bases at J, with 14 bases between. This CDR3 is CASGNRAFYNEQFF. The DNA of the CDR3 is TGTGCCAGTGGGAACAGGGCCTTCTACAATGAGCAGTTCTTC.

This clonotype has ten or more counts. The J gene is TRBJ1-5, the V gene TRBV7-2, with D possibly being TRBD1 (5 bases). The V and J ends lost 4 bases and 7 bases respectively, with 8 bases between them. The germline gives CDR1 SGHTA, CDR2 FQGNSA. CDR3 length: 12 residues. The CDR3, as DNA: TGTGCCAGCAGCTCCAGGGCGCAGCCCCAGCATTTT. The encoded protein is CASSSRAQPQHF.

Many counts were recorded for this clonotype. At one end the junction does not follow the germline gene, possibly because of a read error. The chain combines TRBV28 with TRBJ2-1; the D call may be TRBD1 or TRBD2 (5 bases each). The CDR3 has 13 amino acids. Germline lookup yields CDR1 MDHEN and CDR2 SYDVKM. The CDR3 DNA sequence: TGTGCCAGCAGTTTAGGAGGTAGCCAGGGTAAGGTCTTC. It translates to CASSLGGSQGKVF.

The rearrangement uses TRBV19 and TRBJ1-2, with D possibly being TRBD1 (5 bases). Trimming took 5 bases from V and 3 from J, leaving 16 bases between them. This CDR3 contains 15 residues. The germline CDR1 and CDR2 sequences are LNHDA and SQIVND (reference sequence). The CDR3 DNA sequence: TGTGCCAGTAGTCTCCTGGACACGGAGCACTATGGCTACACCTTC. Its protein product is CASSLLDTEHYGYTF.

In its sample, this clonotype was seen many times. The chain is built from TRBV27 and TRBJ1-1, with D unclear. Germline loops: CDR1 MNHEY, CDR2 SMNVEV (reference sequence). Trimming removed 6 bases at V and 0 bases at J, with 20 bases between. The CDR3 has 17 residues. The CDR3 region has the DNA TGTGCCAGCAGACTAAACCCAGGTAGCTCGATGAACACTGAAGCTTTCTTT. It is translated as CASRLNPGSSMNTEAFF.

This clonotype has a handful of counts. This clone may be a read error of a much larger clone one base away. In nucleotides, the CDR3 is TGTGCCAGCAGTGAGGACAGCCGAGAAGTTTTCTTT. Residues: CASSEDSREVFF. The J gene is TRBJ1-1, the V gene TRBV28; D might be TRBD1 (6 bases). CDR3 size: 12 residues. Per the germline V gene, CDR1 is MDHEN and CDR2 is SYDVKM.

Remarks on this clonotype: The germline gene is not matched at one end of the junction; a read error may be the cause. This rearrangement joins TRBV7-3 to TRBJ2-3; the match to TRBD2 covers 10 bases. This CDR3 has 18 residues. Germline CDR1 reads SGHTA; CDR2 reads FQGTGA. The CDR3 nucleotides are TGTGCCAGCAGCTTAAATTCGGGACTAGCGAGACCCACATATACGCAGTATTTT. Translated, it gives CASSLNSGLARPTYTQYF.

The J gene is TRBJ2-7, the V gene TRBV29-1; the D is unclear. The V end lost 7 bases, the J end lost 6 bases, and 16 bases lay between the germline ends. Germline V gene lookup returns CDR1 SQVTM and CDR2 ANQGSEA. The CDR3 consists of 12 residues. CDR3 sequence (DNA): TGCAGCGCCGGTAGGCAGGCTTCCGAGCAGTACTTC. This encodes CSAGRQASEQYF.

The rearrangement uses TRBV19 and TRBJ1-5; a weak D match, TRBD1 (5 bases). The germline V gene encodes CDR1 LNHDA and CDR2 SQIVND (reference sequence). The germline V and J ends were trimmed by 6 bases and 0 bases, with 12 bases remaining between them. The CDR3 covers 15 residues. Here the CDR3 DNA reads TGTGCCAGTAGACGGGACCCACATAGCAATCAGCCCCAGCATTTT. Translating it yields CASRRDPHSNQPQHF. Using reference TRBV19 and TRBJ1-5 for the parts outside the CDR3, the full variable domain is DGGITQSPKYLFRKEGQNVTLSCEQNLNHDAMYWYRQDPGQGLRLIYYSQIVNDFQKGDIAEGYSVSREKKESFPLTVTSAQKNPTAFYLCASRRDPHSNQPQHFGDGTRLSIL.

With regard to this clonotype: At one boundary the junction diverges from the germline segment, which might be a read error. The J gene is TRBJ2-2, the V gene TRBV6-2 or TRBV6-3, with D possibly called TRBD1 or TRBD2 (5 bases each). CDR3 size: 16 residues. The V gene's germline CDR1 is MNHEY and CDR2 SVGEGT. As DNA, the CDR3 is TGTGCCAGCAGTTATACAGGCAGACCCCCCACCGGGGAGCTGCTTTTT. Encoded protein: CASSYTGRPPTGELLF.

As regards this clonotype: The CDR3 does not close with the conserved phenylalanine or tryptophan, likely indicating a read error. No DNA is shown, since the ends of the CDR3 on it are uncertain; the CDR3 is the one TCRdb lists. The chain links TRBV20-1 to TRBJ2-5; TRBD1 is the table's D call and was not checked against the DNA. The CDR3 comprises 15 residues, both ends counted. CDR1 is DFQATT, CDR2 SNEGSKA, per germline (reference sequence). CDR3 residues: CSARDGGDAWETEYL.

This clonotype occurred many times. The chain carries TRBV11-2 and TRBJ1-1; D not certain. Germline values: CDR1 SGHAT, CDR2 FQNNGV. V dropped 0 bases and J dropped 1 base, with 6 bases sitting between them. There are 14 residues in the CDR3. CDR3 sequence: CASSLEWRNTEAFF. In nucleotides, the CDR3 is TGTGCCAGCAGCTTAGAGTGGAGGAACACTGAAGCTTTCTTT.

This clonotype was seen at least ten times. The J gene is TRBJ2-7, the V gene TRBV27, with D perhaps TRBD2 (7 bases). Germline-derived CDR1 and CDR2 are MNHEY and SMNVEV (reference sequence). Trimming cost V 1 base and J 2 bases, with 12 bases left between them. This CDR3 region has 15 residues. The CDR3 bases are TGTGCCAGCAGTTTATTGGGGGGGCTCACCTACGAGCAGTACTTC. Amino acid sequence: CASSLLGGLTYEQYF.

As for this clonotype: The junction does not match germline at one end; this may be a read error. The chain recombines TRBV7-8 with TRBJ1-1; possibly TRBD1 for D (5 bases). The CDR3 is 14 residues long. CDR1 and CDR2 from the germline V gene are SGHVS and FQNEAQ. CDR3 in amino acids: CASSKPGLKTEAFF. CDR3 bases: TGTGCCAGCAGCAAACCGGGACTGAAGACTGAAGCTTTCTTT.

Comments on this clonotype: A much larger clonotype is one base distant, so this may be a read error. The CDR3 bases are TGCGCCAGCAGCTTGGACGTACAGGGGTTTTACGAGCAGTACTTC. Amino acid sequence: CASSLDVQGFYEQYF. The J gene is TRBJ2-7, the V gene TRBV5-1; 7 positions match TRBD1. The germline V gene encodes CDR1 SGHRS and CDR2 YFSETQ. The CDR3 is 15 amino acids. Trimming cost V 0 bases and J 4 bases; bases outside gene matches: 7.

This clonotype has at least ten counts. CDR3 DNA: TGTGCCAGCAAGGATTGGGGCACTGAAGCTTTCTTT. Protein product: CASKDWGTEAFF. The V gene is TRBV12-3 or TRBV12-4, the J gene TRBJ1-1; D gene unclear. Between the trimmed V and J ends, which lost 7 bases and 4 bases, there was a span of 10 bases. The CDR3 has 12 residues.

This clonotype has a handful of counts. V is TRBV5-1 and J is TRBJ2-3, with TRBD2 matching 10 bases. In germline, CDR1 is SGHRS, CDR2 YFSETQ. With 4 bases clipped from V and 4 bases from J, the junction kept 6 bases outside the gene matches. The CDR3 has 15 residues. The CDR3 DNA reads as TGCGCCAGCAGCCTCCAGCTAGCGGGAGCAGATACGCAGTATTTT. As protein: CASSLQLAGADTQYF.

With respect to this clonotype: A much larger clone differs from this one at a single base, so this may be a read error. The chain employs TRBV28 and TRBJ2-1; unclear D gene. Germline CDR1 is MDHEN and CDR2 is SYDVKM. V shed 8 bases and J shed 10 bases, with 21 bases lying between them. This CDR3 has 14 residues. CDR3 nucleotide sequence: TGTGCCAGCGCGTACAAATTGGATACCTACGAGCAGTTCTTC. This translates into CASAYKLDTYEQFF.

About this clonotype itself: This may be a read error, as it is one base from a much larger clone. The rearrangement joins TRBV20-1 to TRBJ2-7; D is possibly TRBD1 (5 bases). Between the trimmed V and J ends, which lost 6 bases and 3 bases, there was a span of 15 bases. CDR1 and CDR2 (germline): DFQATT, SNEGSKA (reference sequence). The CDR3 loop spans 13 amino acids. CDR3 DNA: TGCAGTGCACCAAGGACGCAGGGCTACGAGCAGTACTTC. As protein: CSAPRTQGYEQYF.

This clonotype was found many times. The chain couples TRBV29-1 to TRBJ2-3, with unresolved D. Trimming pared 4 bases from V and 2 bases from J, leaving 10 bases between. The V gene's germline CDR1 is SQVTM and CDR2 ANQGSEA. The CDR3 has 13 amino acids. The CDR3 DNA reads as TGCAGCGTTGCCCCCCGCCTCACAGATACGCAGTATTTT. Translation gives CSVAPRLTDTQYF.

At least ten counts were recorded for this clonotype. V is TRBV2 and J is TRBJ1-2; 7 nucleotides align to TRBD1. The length of the CDR3 is 14 residues. The V segment lost 5 bases and the J segment 7 bases; nucleotides outside the gene matches: 10. The germline V gene encodes CDR1 SNHLY and CDR2 FYNNEI. DNA of the CDR3: TGTGCCAGCAGTTCGACAGGGAACGTTGGTGGCTACACCTTC. Encoded protein: CASSSTGNVGGYTF.

This clonotype was counted once. The genes are TRBV25-1 and TRBJ2-7, with a tentative D call TRBD1 (6 bases). This CDR3 has 15 amino acids. The germline V and J ends were trimmed by 0 bases and 7 bases, with 16 bases remaining between them. From germline, CDR1 is MGHDK and CDR2 SYGVNS. Written as DNA, the CDR3 is TGTGCCAGCAGTGAATATCACAGGGAAAACAATGAGCAGTACTTC. It encodes CASSEYHRENNEQYF.

This clonotype showed up just once. Since a much larger clone is just one base distant, this may be a read error. The rearrangement links TRBV19 to TRBJ2-7; 12 bases align to TRBD2. This CDR3 has 15 residues. Germline lookup yields CDR1 LNHDA and CDR2 SQIVND (reference sequence). The CDR3 region has the DNA TGTGCCAGTAGACAACTAGCGGGAGGCTCCCACGAGCAGTACTTC. Translation gives CASRQLAGGSHEQYF.

The genes are TRBV19 and TRBJ1-5, with D perhaps TRBD1 (6 bases). The germline V gene has CDR1 LNHDA and CDR2 SQIVND (reference sequence). The CDR3 sequence is 16 residues long. Trimming took off 5 bases at V and 6 bases at J, with 20 bases between the two ends. The CDR3 loop reads CASSHITGQRSQPQHF. The CDR3 coding sequence is TGTGCCAGTAGTCACATCACAGGACAGCGAAGTCAGCCCCAGCATTTT.

This clonotype appeared many times. This sequence joins TRBV4-1 and TRBJ2-1; D not certain. The germline V gene encodes CDR1 MGHRA and CDR2 YSYEKL. The CDR3 runs to 12 residues. The V gene lost 3 bases and the J gene lost 0 bases, with 0 bases spanning the gap. In DNA form, the CDR3 reads TGCGCCAGCAGCCACTCCTACAATGAGCAGTTCTTC. Translated, it gives CASSHSYNEQFF.